Listed below are T cell receptor beta chains from one sample, sequenced in a study of monozygotic twins with inflammatory bowel disease. TCRdb reprocessed the 5' RACE reads and reports one entry per CDR3 protein, with no DNA. This repertoire includes around 220,000 distinct CDR3 sequences. Specimen: blood. These TCRs come from a human donor with ulcerative colitis or Crohn's disease, or a healthy co-twin of an affected twin (not recorded which). CDR3s include the opening cysteine and the closing phenylalanine or tryptophan.

V gene: TRBV20-1
J gene: TRBJ2-6
CDR3 protein: CSALTVSGANVLTF

V gene: TRBV7-2
J gene: TRBJ1-2
CDR3 protein: CASSSRTGGTYGYTF

V gene: TRBV6-5
J gene: TRBJ1-5
CDR3 protein: CATGQRINYSNQPQHF

V gene: TRBV18
J gene: TRBJ1-1
CDR3 protein: CASSPSSISITEAFF

V gene: TRBV28
J gene: TRBJ2-7
CDR3 protein: CASSLYPDRGTDYEQYF

V gene: TRBV29-1
J gene: TRBJ2-7
CDR3 protein: CSTWTGDYEQYF

V gene: TRBV28
J gene: TRBJ1-1
CDR3 protein: CASSRDRADTEAFF

V gene: TRBV11-3
J gene: TRBJ2-1
CDR3 protein: CASSLDVQGSYNEQFF

V gene: TRBV20-1
J gene: TRBJ2-7
CDR3 protein: CSARGGLADYEQYF

V gene: TRBV10-3
J gene: TRBJ1-2
CDR3 protein: CAISVRKAINKDYGYTF

V gene: TRBV20-1
J gene: TRBJ2-5
CDR3 protein: CSATRGGLETQYF

V gene: TRBV5-6
J gene: TRBJ2-5
CDR3 protein: CASSLPETGGDQETQYF

V gene: TRBV3-1
J gene: TRBJ1-2
CDR3 protein: CASSQEGGTPNYGYTF

V gene: TRBV10-3
J gene: TRBJ2-1
CDR3 protein: CAINHQDNEQFF